Listed below are T cell receptor beta chains from one sample, sequenced in a study of T-cell memory formation after mild COVID-19. TCRdb redid the calling of the 5' RACE reads with MiXCR, one entry per CDR3 protein. Of around 250,000 distinct CDR3 sequences listed, over 15% are singletons. The sample comprised PBMCs or a T cell subset sorted from them (not recorded which). These receptors all stem from a man between 18 and 35 years old who had mild COVID-19 (a few samples of this study predate the infection). Cell type and time point are not known. Both conserved end residues are part of each CDR3. D genes are given only for firm matches. Clone size appears in some rows only: once, few, many, or a class for an expanded clone.

J gene: TRBJ1-3
V gene: TRBV20-1
clone size: few
D gene: .
CDR3 DNA: TGCAGTGCCCGTCGCTACGTCTCTGGAAACACCATATATTTT
CDR3 protein: CSARRYVSGNTIYF

J gene: TRBJ1-2
V gene: TRBV6-2/TRBV6-3
clone size: few
D gene: .
CDR3 DNA: TGTGCCAGCATATCAACCCCAGGGTTCAACTATGGCTACACCTTC
CDR3 protein: CASISTPGFNYGYTF

J gene: TRBJ2-2
V gene: TRBV10-3
clone size: .
D gene: TRBD1
CDR3 DNA: TGTGCCATCAGTTCCGGGACAGGGAACACCGGGGAGCTGTTTTTT
CDR3 protein: CAISSGTGNTGELFF

J gene: TRBJ1-1
V gene: TRBV5-1
clone size: .
D gene: .
CDR3 DNA: TGCGCCAGCAGCTTGGTTCGGGGGGCTGAGACTGAAGCTTTCTTT
CDR3 protein: CASSLVRGAETEAFF

J gene: TRBJ1-2
V gene: TRBV6-5
clone size: .
D gene: TRBD1
CDR3 DNA: TGTGCCACTCGGACAGGGGATGGCTACACCTTC
CDR3 protein: CATRTGDGYTF

J gene: TRBJ1-2
V gene: TRBV10-3
clone size: .
D gene: TRBD1
CDR3 DNA: TGTGCCATCAGTGATGCCGGACAGGTTTCGAACTATGGCTACACCTTC
CDR3 protein: CAISDAGQVSNYGYTF

J gene: TRBJ1-1
V gene: TRBV10-3
clone size: .
D gene: TRBD1
CDR3 DNA: TGTGCCACCAGTCCCGGGACAGGGAACACTGAAGCTTTCTTT
CDR3 protein: CATSPGTGNTEAFF

J gene: TRBJ2-5
V gene: TRBV24-1
clone size: once
D gene: TRBD2
CDR3 DNA: TGTGCCACCAGTGATTGGGGGGGATCGGCGGTTCAAGAGACCCAGTACTTC
CDR3 protein: CATSDWGGSAVQETQYF

J gene: TRBJ1-2
V gene: TRBV10-3
clone size: .
D gene: .
CDR3 DNA: TGTGCCATCAACCAGGGGAACTATGGCTACACCTTC
CDR3 protein: CAINQGNYGYTF

J gene: TRBJ2-3
V gene: TRBV7-2
clone size: .
D gene: TRBD1
CDR3 DNA: TGTGCCAGCAGGTCTATAGGACAGGGGTGGCCGGGACCGACAGATACGCAGTATTTT
CDR3 protein: CASRSIGQGWPGPTDTQYF

J gene: TRBJ2-3
V gene: TRBV24-1
clone size: .
D gene: TRBD1
CDR3 DNA: TGTGCCACCACTGCGGGACAGGGCCCCACAGATACGCAGTATTTT
CDR3 protein: CATTAGQGPTDTQYF

J gene: TRBJ2-3
V gene: TRBV4-3
clone size: many
D gene: TRBD1
CDR3 DNA: TGCGCCAGCAGCCAAGATCGGACAGGGGGCGCGGATACGCAGTATTTT
CDR3 protein: CASSQDRTGGADTQYF

J gene: TRBJ1-1
V gene: TRBV14
clone size: .
D gene: .
CDR3 DNA: TGTGCCAGCAGCCAAGGAATGGAAGCTTTCTTT
CDR3 protein: CASSQGMEAFF

J gene: TRBJ1-3
V gene: TRBV7-2
clone size: .
D gene: .
CDR3 DNA: TGTGCCAGCAGCCCCCAAGCTGGAAACACCATATATTTT
CDR3 protein: CASSPQAGNTIYF

J gene: TRBJ2-3
V gene: TRBV7-2
clone size: .
D gene: TRBD2
CDR3 DNA: TGTGCCAGCAGCGGGACTAGCGGGGGGCGGGGAGATACGCAGTATTTT
CDR3 protein: CASSGTSGGRGDTQYF

J gene: TRBJ1-1
V gene: TRBV6-6
clone size: few
D gene: TRBD1
CDR3 DNA: TGTGCCAGCAGTCGGCGGGGACAGGAGGACACTGAAGCTTTCTTT
CDR3 protein: CASSRRGQEDTEAFF

J gene: TRBJ1-5
V gene: TRBV7-2
clone size: .
D gene: TRBD1
CDR3 DNA: TGTGCCAGCAGCTTTCAGGGGGGGAACAATCAGCCCCAGCATTTT
CDR3 protein: CASSFQGGNNQPQHF

J gene: TRBJ1-1
V gene: TRBV4-2
clone size: .
D gene: .
CDR3 DNA: TGTGCCAGCAGCCAAGAATCGAGGGGGAACACTGAAGCTTTCTTT
CDR3 protein: CASSQESRGNTEAFF

J gene: TRBJ2-1
V gene: TRBV4-3
clone size: .
D gene: TRBD2
CDR3 DNA: TGCGCCAGCAGCCACCCGACTAGCGGGGGGTGGAATGAGCAGTTCTTC
CDR3 protein: CASSHPTSGGWNEQFF

J gene: TRBJ2-1
V gene: TRBV7-3
clone size: many
D gene: .
CDR3 DNA: TGTGCCAGCAGCTTAATCGAGGGCAATGAGCAGTTCTTC
CDR3 protein: CASSLIEGNEQFF

J gene: TRBJ1-1
V gene: TRBV29-1
clone size: .
D gene: .
CDR3 DNA: TGCAGCGCTCCGCAGCGGGGAGAAGCTTTCTTT
CDR3 protein: CSAPQRGEAFF

J gene: TRBJ1-4
V gene: TRBV5-1
clone size: few
D gene: .
CDR3 DNA: TGCGCCAGCAGGGTCCAAGCAACTAATGAAAAACTGTTTTTT
CDR3 protein: CASRVQATNEKLFF

J gene: TRBJ1-4
V gene: TRBV30
clone size: .
D gene: .
CDR3 DNA: TGTGCCTGGAGTGTACCTGTCACCGAGGAACTGTTTTTT
CDR3 protein: CAWSVPVTEELFF

J gene: TRBJ1-2
V gene: TRBV15
clone size: few
D gene: .
CDR3 DNA: TGTGCCACCAGCCGGGAGATTAACTATGGCTACACCTTC
CDR3 protein: CATSREINYGYTF

J gene: TRBJ1-2
V gene: TRBV7-2
clone size: .
D gene: .
CDR3 DNA: TGTGCCAGTGGGGGACCTAACTATGGCTACACCTTC
CDR3 protein: CASGGPNYGYTF

J gene: TRBJ2-1
V gene: TRBV11-2
clone size: .
D gene: .
CDR3 DNA: TGTGCCAGCAGCTTAGACGTGGCTCGGGTCTACAATGAGCAGTTCTTC
CDR3 protein: CASSLDVARVYNEQFF

J gene: TRBJ2-1
V gene: TRBV5-1
clone size: many
D gene: .
CDR3 DNA: TGCGCCAGCAGCTCCCAGCTCAATGAGCAGTTCTTC
CDR3 protein: CASSSQLNEQFF

J gene: TRBJ2-3
V gene: TRBV7-9
clone size: .
D gene: .
CDR3 DNA: TGTGCCAGCAGCTTATCGGCCGGGGAAGTGACAGATACGCAGTATTTT
CDR3 protein: CASSLSAGEVTDTQYF

J gene: TRBJ2-3
V gene: TRBV7-2
clone size: few
D gene: TRBD2
CDR3 DNA: TGTGCCAGCAGCTTAGTACTAGCGGGGAGAATTAGCACAGATACGCAGTATTTT
CDR3 protein: CASSLVLAGRISTDTQYF

J gene: TRBJ2-3
V gene: TRBV11-2
clone size: few
D gene: TRBD1
CDR3 DNA: TGTGCCAGCAGCTTAGGGAACACAGGGGGACTGGATACGCAGTATTTT
CDR3 protein: CASSLGNTGGLDTQYF

J gene: TRBJ2-1
V gene: TRBV7-9
clone size: .
D gene: TRBD2
CDR3 DNA: TGTGCCAGCAGCTCGGGGGGTCGTCTAAATGAGCAGTTCTTC
CDR3 protein: CASSSGGRLNEQFF

J gene: TRBJ1-6
V gene: TRBV28
clone size: .
D gene: .
CDR3 DNA: TGTGCCAGCAGGCGCGGAAGCTCCTATAATTCACCCCTCCACTTT
CDR3 protein: CASRRGSSYNSPLHF

J gene: TRBJ1-3
V gene: TRBV20-1
clone size: .
D gene: .
CDR3 DNA: TGCAGTGCTCCTGGCAGGCCCGGAAACACCATATATTTT
CDR3 protein: CSAPGRPGNTIYF